These 10 T cell receptor beta chains share one sample of origin, sequenced in a study of radiotherapy plus CTLA-4 blockade in lung cancer. Clones were sequenced by immunoSEQ multiplex PCR, and TCRdb holds only the in-frame ones, with some missing. The table includes some 37,000 clones, just under 75% detected once. Sequenced material: peripheral blood, taken from a patient treated with radiotherapy plus ipilimumab. The receptors shown here come from a human donor with non-small cell lung cancer who had stable disease on radiotherapy plus ipilimumab.

This clone was seen just once. The chain is built from TRBV29-1 and TRBJ1-1; 7 bases are a match to TRBD1. CDR3 length: 13 residues. Losses at the gene ends were 5 bases for V and 3 bases for J; bases not matched to a gene: 6. Germline CDR1 reads SQVTM; CDR2 reads ANQGSEA. CDR3 nucleotide sequence: TGCAGCGTTAAGACAGGGTCGGACACTGAAGCTTTCTTT. Translation: CSVKTGSDTEAFF. Looking up the rest from reference TRBV29-1 and TRBJ1-1 gives the full variable domain: SAVISQKPSRDICQRGTSLTIQCQVDSQVTMMFWYRQQPGQSLTLIATANQGSEATYESGFVIDKFPISRPNLTFSTLTVSNMSPEDSSIYLCSVKTGSDTEAFFGQGTRLTVV.

V usage is TRBV9 and J usage is TRBJ2-5, with TRBD1 identical over 7 bases. The germline gives CDR1 SGDLS, CDR2 YYNGEE. V lost 0 bases and J lost 5; bases outside the gene matches: 10. This CDR3 is built from 16 residues. The CDR3 coding sequence is TGTGCCAGCAGCGTAGGACAGGGAGCTGGCGGGGAGACCCAGTACTTC. Its translation: CASSVGQGAGGETQYF. Looking up the rest from reference TRBV9 and TRBJ2-5 gives the full variable domain: DSGVTQTPKHLITATGQRVTLRCSPRSGDLSVYWYQQSLDQGLQFLIQYYNGEERAKGNILERFSAQQFPDLHSELNLSSLELGDSALYFCASSVGQGAGGETQYFGPGTRLLVL.

This chain links TRBV5-5 with TRBJ1-3; D is undetermined. This CDR3 region has 15 residues. Trimming left V 3 bases short and J 0 bases short, with 10 bases between. Germline CDR1 reads SGHKS; CDR2 reads YYEKEE (reference sequence). CDR3 sequence: CASSSSLLSGNTIYF. CDR3 in DNA: TGTGCCAGCAGCTCGAGCTTGCTCTCTGGAAACACCATATATTTT.

This clone was counted only a few times. The chain recombines TRBV29-1 with TRBJ1-1; D is uncertain. Trimming removed 6 bases from V and 6 bases from J, with 11 bases in between. The CDR3 runs 11 residues. Germline V lookup: CDR1 SQVTM, CDR2 ANQGSEA. The CDR3: CSVVVLAEAFF. As DNA, the CDR3 is TGCAGCGTAGTAGTCCTGGCTGAAGCTTTCTTT.

The chain combines TRBV30 with TRBJ2-5; maybe TRBD2 (5 bases). CDR3 length equals 16 residues. Germline CDR1 is GTSNPN and CDR2 is SVGIG (reference sequence). The V and J ends lost 0 bases and 0 bases respectively, with 14 bases between them. The CDR3 nucleotides read TGTGCCTGGAGTGTAGGGCAAGGCGGGTACCAAGAGACCCAGTACTTC. Protein: CAWSVGQGGYQETQYF.

This sequence joins TRBV5-1 and TRBJ2-5; D is ambiguous. Looked up from germline, CDR1 is SGHRS and CDR2 is YFSETQ. This CDR3 has 11 amino acids. The V gene lost 5 bases and the J gene lost 5 bases, with 7 bases spanning the gap. The CDR3 region has the DNA TGCGCCAGCAGAGCCGGGGAGACCCAGTACTTC. This translates into CASRAGETQYF. The full variable domain, rest sourced from reference TRBV5-1 and TRBJ2-5, is KAGVTQTPRYLIKTRGQQVTLSCSPISGHRSVSWYQQTPGQGLQFLFEYFSETQRNKGNFPGRFSGRQFSNSRSEMNVSTLELGDSALYLCASRAGETQYFGPGTRLLVL.

This clone has just a few counts. The rearrangement joins TRBV19 to TRBJ1-2; 8 bases fit TRBD1. This CDR3 contains 16 residues. Trimming took 7 bases from V and 7 from J; bases not matched to a gene: 17. The germline V gene has CDR1 LNHDA and CDR2 SQIVND (reference sequence). CDR3 protein: CASNPTPGQGSSGYTF. CDR3 coding DNA: TGTGCCAGTAACCCCACCCCCGGACAGGGTTCATCTGGCTACACCTTC.

The gene calls are TRBV7-2 and TRBJ1-5; no definite D call. This CDR3 has 12 residues. V lost 5 bases, J lost 5 bases, and 7 bases lay in between. CDR1 and CDR2 (germline): SGHTA, FQGNSA. In DNA, the CDR3 is TGTGCCAGCAGCCAGAGGGATCAGCCCCAGCATTTT. Amino acid sequence: CASSQRDQPQHF.

The gene calls are TRBV18 and TRBJ2-1, with a weak D call TRBD1 (6 bases). The V end lost 3 bases, the J end lost 7 bases, and 13 bases lay between the germline ends. The CDR3 has 14 residues. Germline loops: CDR1 KGHSH, CDR2 LQKENI. CDR3 in DNA: TGTGCCAGCTCACCTGCGGACAGTAGAAATGAGCAGTTCTTC. Residues: CASSPADSRNEQFF.

This rearrangement joins TRBV11-3 to TRBJ1-6, with D hard to call. V was clipped by 3 bases and J by 7 bases, with 4 bases between them. Germline loops: CDR1 SGHNT, CDR2 YENEEA. This CDR3 is 12 amino acids long. The CDR3 loop reads CASSLANSPLHF. The CDR3 DNA follows: TGTGCCAGCAGCTTGGCAAATTCACCCCTCCACTTT.